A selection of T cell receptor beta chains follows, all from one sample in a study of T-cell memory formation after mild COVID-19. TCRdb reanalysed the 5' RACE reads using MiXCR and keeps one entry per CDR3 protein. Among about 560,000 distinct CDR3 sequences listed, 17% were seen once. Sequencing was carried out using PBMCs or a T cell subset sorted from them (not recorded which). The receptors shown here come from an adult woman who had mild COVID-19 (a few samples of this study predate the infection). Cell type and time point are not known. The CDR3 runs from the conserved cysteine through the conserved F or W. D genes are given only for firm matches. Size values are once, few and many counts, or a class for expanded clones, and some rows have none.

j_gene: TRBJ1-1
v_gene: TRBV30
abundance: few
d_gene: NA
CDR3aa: CAWSSGRAEAFF
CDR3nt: TGTGCCTGGAGTTCCGGAAGGGCTGAAGCTTTCTTT

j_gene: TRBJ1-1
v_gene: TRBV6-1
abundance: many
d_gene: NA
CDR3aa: CASSRASANTEAFF
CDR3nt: TGTGCCAGCAGCAGGGCCTCCGCGAACACTGAAGCTTTCTTT

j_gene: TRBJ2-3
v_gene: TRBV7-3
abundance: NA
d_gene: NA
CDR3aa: CASSVAPGGRTDTQYF
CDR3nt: TGTGCCAGCAGCGTCGCCCCGGGGGGCCGCACAGATACGCAGTATTTT

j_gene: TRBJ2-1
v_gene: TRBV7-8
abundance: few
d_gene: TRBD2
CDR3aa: CASSPGTSGTRAGGEQFF
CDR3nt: TGTGCCAGCAGCCCCGGGACTAGCGGGACTCGAGCCGGGGGTGAGCAGTTCTTC

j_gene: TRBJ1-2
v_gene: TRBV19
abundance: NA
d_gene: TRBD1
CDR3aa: CASSTDRARYGYTF
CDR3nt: TGTGCCAGTAGTACCGACAGGGCACGATACGGCTACACCTTC

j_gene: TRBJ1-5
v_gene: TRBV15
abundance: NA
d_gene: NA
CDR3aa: CATSREALVQPQHF
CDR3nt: TGTGCCACCAGCAGAGAGGCGTTGGTCCAGCCCCAGCATTTT

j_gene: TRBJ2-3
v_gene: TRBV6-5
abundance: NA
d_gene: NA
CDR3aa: CDSRRSWISTDTQYF
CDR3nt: TGTGACAGCAGAAGATCGTGGATTAGCACAGATACGCAGTATTTT

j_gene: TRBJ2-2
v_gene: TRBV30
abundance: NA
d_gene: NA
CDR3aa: CAWRKTPNTGELFF
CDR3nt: TGTGCCTGGAGGAAGACACCGAACACCGGGGAGCTGTTTTTT

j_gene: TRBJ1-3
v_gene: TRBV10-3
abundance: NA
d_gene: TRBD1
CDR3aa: CAISGDRGRSGNTIYF
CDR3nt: TGTGCCATCAGCGGAGACAGGGGGCGATCTGGAAACACCATATATTTT

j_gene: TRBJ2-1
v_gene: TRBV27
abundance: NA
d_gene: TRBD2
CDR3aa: CASSWGTSPGNEQFF
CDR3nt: TGTGCCAGCAGTTGGGGGACTAGTCCCGGGAATGAGCAGTTCTTC

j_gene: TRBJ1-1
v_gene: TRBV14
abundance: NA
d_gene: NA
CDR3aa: CASSHAALGATEAFF
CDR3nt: TGTGCCAGCAGCCACGCCGCCCTGGGGGCCACTGAAGCTTTCTTT

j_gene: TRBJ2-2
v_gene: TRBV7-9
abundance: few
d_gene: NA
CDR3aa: CASSSPVRDVNTGELFF
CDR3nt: TGTGCCAGCAGCTCCCCTGTGAGGGACGTGAACACCGGGGAGCTGTTTTTT

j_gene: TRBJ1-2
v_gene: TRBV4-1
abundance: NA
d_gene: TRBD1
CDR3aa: CASSQVGTGNGYTF
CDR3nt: TGCGCCAGCAGCCAAGTCGGGACAGGGAATGGCTACACCTTC

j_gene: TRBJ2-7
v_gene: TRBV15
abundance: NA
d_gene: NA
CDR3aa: CATSRDRARVYEQYF
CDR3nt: TGTGCCACCAGCAGAGATCGGGCCAGGGTATACGAGCAGTACTTC

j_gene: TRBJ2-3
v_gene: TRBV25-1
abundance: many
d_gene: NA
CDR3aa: CASSERARGAADTQYF
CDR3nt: TGTGCCAGCAGTGAACGGGCTAGGGGCGCGGCAGATACGCAGTATTTT

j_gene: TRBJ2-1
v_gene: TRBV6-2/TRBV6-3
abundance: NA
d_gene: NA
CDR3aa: CASSSTEPGLPGNEQFF
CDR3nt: TGTGCCAGCAGTTCCACCGAACCGGGACTCCCCGGCAATGAGCAGTTCTTC

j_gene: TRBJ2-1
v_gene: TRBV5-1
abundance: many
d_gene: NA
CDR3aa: CASSRDRMGLNEQFF
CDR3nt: TGCGCCAGCAGCCGGGACCGCATGGGCTTGAATGAGCAGTTCTTC

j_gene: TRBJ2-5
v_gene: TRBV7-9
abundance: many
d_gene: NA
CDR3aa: CASSPGQPRETQYF
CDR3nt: TGTGCCAGCAGCCCCGGACAGCCTCGGGAGACCCAGTACTTC

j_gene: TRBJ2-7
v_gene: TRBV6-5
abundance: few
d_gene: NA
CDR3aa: CASSYSKGLVDEQYF
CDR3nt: TGTGCCAGCAGTTACTCGAAAGGGTTGGTCGACGAGCAGTACTTC

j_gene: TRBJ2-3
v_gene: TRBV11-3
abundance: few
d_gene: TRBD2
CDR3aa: CASSYGLAGQLRTDTQYF
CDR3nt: TGTGCCAGCAGCTACGGGCTAGCGGGACAATTGCGCACAGATACGCAGTATTTT

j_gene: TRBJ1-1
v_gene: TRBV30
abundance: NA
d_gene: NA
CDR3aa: CAWSPRGILNTEAFF
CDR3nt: TGTGCCTGGAGTCCCCGTGGGATTCTTAACACTGAAGCTTTCTTT

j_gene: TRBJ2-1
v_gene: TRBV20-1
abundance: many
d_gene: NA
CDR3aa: CSASGSSYNEQFF
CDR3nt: TGCAGTGCTAGCGGGAGCTCCTACAATGAGCAGTTCTTC

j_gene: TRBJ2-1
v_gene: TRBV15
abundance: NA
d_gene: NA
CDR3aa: CATRGDSYNEQFF
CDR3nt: TGTGCCACCAGAGGGGACTCCTACAATGAGCAGTTCTTC

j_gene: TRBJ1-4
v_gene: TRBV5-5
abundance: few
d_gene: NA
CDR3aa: CASSLRITNEKLFF
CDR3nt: TGTGCCAGCAGCTTACGGATCACTAATGAAAAACTGTTTTTT

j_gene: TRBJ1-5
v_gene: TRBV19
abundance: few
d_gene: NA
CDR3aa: CASMITGHLSNQPQHF
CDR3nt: TGTGCCAGTATGATTACAGGGCATTTGAGCAATCAGCCCCAGCATTTT

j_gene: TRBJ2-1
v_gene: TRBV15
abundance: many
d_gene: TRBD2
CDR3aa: CATSRFGLAGLNEQFF
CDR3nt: TGTGCCACCAGCAGATTCGGACTAGCGGGGCTTAATGAGCAGTTCTTC

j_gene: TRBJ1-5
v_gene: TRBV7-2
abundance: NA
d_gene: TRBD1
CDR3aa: CASSLRRGPQPQHF
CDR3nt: TGTGCCAGCAGCTTACGGAGGGGGCCTCAGCCCCAGCATTTT

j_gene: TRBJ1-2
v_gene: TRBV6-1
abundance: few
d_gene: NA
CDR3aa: CASSEPNILYTF
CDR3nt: TGTGCCAGCAGTGAACCCAATATTCTCTACACCTTC

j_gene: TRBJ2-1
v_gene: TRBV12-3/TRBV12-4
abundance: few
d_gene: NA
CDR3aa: CASRKLQGGGNEQFF
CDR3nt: TGTGCCAGCAGAAAACTTCAAGGGGGTGGCAATGAGCAGTTCTTC

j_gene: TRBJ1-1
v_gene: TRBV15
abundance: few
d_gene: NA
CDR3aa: CATSSGMNTEAFF
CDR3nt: TGTGCCACCAGCAGCGGAATGAACACTGAAGCTTTCTTT

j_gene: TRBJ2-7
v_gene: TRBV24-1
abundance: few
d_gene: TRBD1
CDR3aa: CATSDSNGGQGPNEQYF
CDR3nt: TGTGCCACCAGTGATTCCAATGGCGGACAGGGACCCAACGAGCAGTACTTC

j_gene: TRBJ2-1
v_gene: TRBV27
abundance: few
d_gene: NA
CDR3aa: CASSLLRQYNEQFF
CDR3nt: TGTGCCAGCAGTTTACTTCGACAGTACAATGAGCAGTTCTTC

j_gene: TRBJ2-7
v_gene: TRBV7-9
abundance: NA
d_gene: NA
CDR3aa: CASSSNFGEQYF
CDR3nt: TGTGCCAGCAGCTCCAACTTTGGAGAGCAGTACTTC

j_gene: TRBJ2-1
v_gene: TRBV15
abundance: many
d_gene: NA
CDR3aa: CATSRDTDSYNEQFF
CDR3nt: TGTGCCACCAGCAGAGATACGGACTCCTACAATGAGCAGTTCTTC

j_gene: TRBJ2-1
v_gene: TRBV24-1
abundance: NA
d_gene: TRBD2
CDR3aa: CATSDRTSGRAYNEQFF
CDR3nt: TGTGCCACCAGTGACCGTACTAGCGGGAGGGCCTACAATGAGCAGTTCTTC

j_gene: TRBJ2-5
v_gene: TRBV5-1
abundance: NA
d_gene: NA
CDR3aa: CASSLRGLEEETQYF
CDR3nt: TGCGCCAGCAGCTTGCGGGGTTTGGAGGAAGAGACCCAGTACTTC

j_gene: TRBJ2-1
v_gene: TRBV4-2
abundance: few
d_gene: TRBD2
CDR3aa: CASSQAPQRTSGGRNEQFF
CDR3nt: TGTGCCAGCAGCCAAGCCCCACAGCGGACTAGCGGAGGTCGGAATGAGCAGTTCTTC

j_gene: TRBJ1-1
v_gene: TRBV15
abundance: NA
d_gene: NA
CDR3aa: CATSRTTEAFF
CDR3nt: TGTGCCACCAGCAGGACCACTGAAGCTTTCTTT

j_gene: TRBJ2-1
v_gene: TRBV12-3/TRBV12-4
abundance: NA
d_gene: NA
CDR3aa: CASSPGIGGEQFF
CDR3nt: TGTGCCAGCAGTCCCGGGATCGGGGGTGAGCAGTTCTTC

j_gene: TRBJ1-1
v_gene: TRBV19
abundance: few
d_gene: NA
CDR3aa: CASRSSTSPDTEAFF
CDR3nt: TGTGCCAGTAGATCATCGACCTCCCCGGACACTGAAGCTTTCTTT

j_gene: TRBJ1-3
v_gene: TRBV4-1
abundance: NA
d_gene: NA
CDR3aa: CASSHSRASGNTIYF
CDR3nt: TGCGCCAGCAGCCACAGCAGGGCGTCTGGAAACACCATATATTTT

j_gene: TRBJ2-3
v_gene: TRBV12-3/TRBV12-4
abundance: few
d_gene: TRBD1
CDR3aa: CASSWGTGALITDTQYF
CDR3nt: TGTGCCAGCAGTTGGGGGACAGGGGCGTTAATCACAGATACGCAGTATTTT

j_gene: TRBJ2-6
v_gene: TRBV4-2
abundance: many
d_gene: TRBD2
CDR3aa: CASSQKLAGASSGANVLTF
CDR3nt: TGTGCCAGCAGCCAAAAGTTAGCGGGAGCCAGCTCTGGGGCCAACGTCCTGACTTTC

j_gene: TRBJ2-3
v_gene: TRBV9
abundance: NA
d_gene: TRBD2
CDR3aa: CASSERTGTTGTDTQYF
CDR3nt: TGTGCCAGCAGCGAGAGAACCGGGACTACCGGCACAGATACGCAGTATTTT

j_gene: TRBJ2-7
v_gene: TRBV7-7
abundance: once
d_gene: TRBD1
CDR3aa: CASSSTDRVQYF
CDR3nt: TGTGCCAGCAGCTCCACGGACAGGGTACAGTACTTC

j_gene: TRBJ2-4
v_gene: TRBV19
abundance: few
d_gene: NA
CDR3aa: CASSMWGSQAKNIQYF
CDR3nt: TGTGCCAGTAGTATGTGGGGCAGTCAAGCCAAAAACATTCAGTACTTC

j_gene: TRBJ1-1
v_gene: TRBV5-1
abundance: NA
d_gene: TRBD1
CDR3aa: CASSLARGRGGYTEAFF
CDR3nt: TGCGCCAGCAGCTTGGCCAGGGGGCGTGGGGGATACACTGAAGCTTTCTTT

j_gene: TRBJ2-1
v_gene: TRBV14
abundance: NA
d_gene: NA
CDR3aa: CASSQLATYNEQFF
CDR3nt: TGTGCCAGCAGCCAACTAGCGACCTACAATGAGCAGTTCTTC

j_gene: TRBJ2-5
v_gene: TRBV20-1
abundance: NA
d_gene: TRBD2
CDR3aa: CSAPPSSGKETQYF
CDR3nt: TGCAGTGCCCCCCCTTCTAGCGGTAAAGAGACCCAGTACTTC

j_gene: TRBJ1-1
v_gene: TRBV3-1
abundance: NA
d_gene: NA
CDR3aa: CASSQGGKTEAFF
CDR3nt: TGTGCCAGCAGCCAAGGGGGAAAAACTGAAGCTTTCTTT